This TCR beta chain was observed in a study of T cell repertoires in cytomegalovirus infection. The overall study: Evidence of both CMV infection and a matching HLA type came from public TCR beta signatures.

Per germline, CDR1 SGHVS and CDR2 FQNEAQ. The CDR3 has 15 residues. V shed 3 bases, J shed 5 bases, and the junction held 7 bases outside the gene matches. This clonotype was recorded at least ten times. TCRdb ran MiXCR on the reads and lists one entry per CDR3 protein. The sample lists about 160,000 distinct CDR3 sequences; over 15% were seen once. The sequencing input was CD8+ T cells from PBMCs. J is TRBJ2-1 and V is TRBV7-8; 7 nucleotides align to TRBD1. The TCR was taken from a human donor in good health (CMV status not recorded). Some clones in this sample may be carry-over from other donors' samples. CDR3 sequence reads: CASSFEGQEDNEQFF. The CDR3 coding sequence is TGTGCCAGCAGCTTTGAAGGACAGGAGGACAATGAGCAGTTCTTC.